The 2 T cell receptor beta chains presented below share a single source sample, sequenced in a study of blood T cell repertoires in COVID-19. Sequencing was performed with immunoSEQ multiplex PCR; in TCRdb, only in-frame clones are kept and a portion is missing. The sample has 90,000 or so clones; around four fifths are singletons. Sequencing was carried out using peripheral blood. The source of these receptors is a human donor in a cohort sampled during active COVID-19.

This clone was detected once. The chain joins TRBV28 to TRBJ2-7; D possibly corresponds to TRBD1 (6 bases). V lost 4 bases, J lost 4 bases, and 17 bases lay in between. Germline CDR1 MDHEN, CDR2 SYDVKM. CDR3 length: 15 amino acids. DNA for the CDR3: TGTGCCAGCAGTTCCTTCGGGACACAGAGGTACGAGCAGTACTTC. Its protein is CASSSFGTQRYEQYF.

About this clone: Other DNA sequences within the sample encode an identical CDR3. The chain couples TRBV11-2 to TRBJ2-5, with no clear D. Per the germline V gene, CDR1 is SGHAT and CDR2 is FQNNGV. Trimming pared 3 bases from V and 2 bases from J, leaving 10 bases between. The CDR3 runs to 14 residues. CDR3 nucleotides: TGTGCCAGCAGCTTGGTGCGTTCTCAAGAGACCCAGTACTTC. It encodes CASSLVRSQETQYF.